One sample yielded the 7 T cell receptor beta chains listed below, sequenced in a study of cytomegalovirus exposure and HLA in healthy donors. A multiplex PCR was run with 60 Vbeta primers and 13 Jbeta primers. Sequencing used immunoSEQ multiplex PCR; TCRdb keeps in-frame clones, though not all of them. Among approximately 100,000 clones listed, approximately 72% were seen once. The sequenced sample was PBMCs. The source of these receptors is a woman aged 40 to 50 in good health and CMV-seropositive.

The CDR3 DNA is TGTGCCAGCAGTTACTCGCACTCGGACACTGAAGCTTTCTTT. Amino acids: CASSYSHSDTEAFF. The chain links TRBV6-5 to TRBJ1-1; D is ambiguous. From germline, CDR1 is MNHEY and CDR2 SVGAGI. Trimming took off 0 bases at V and 3 bases at J, with 8 bases between the two ends. The CDR3 totals 14 residues.

The rearrangement links TRBV5-1 to TRBJ1-1; possible D gene TRBD1, 6 bases. Germline loops: CDR1 SGHRS, CDR2 YFSETQ. V was shortened by 0 bases and J by 1 base, with 7 bases between the two germline ends. The CDR3 length is 14 residues. CDR3 sequence reads: CASSLGTANTEAFF. CDR3 in DNA: TGCGCCAGCAGCTTGGGGACAGCGAACACTGAAGCTTTCTTT.

This clone was seen just once. The chain joins TRBV27 to TRBJ2-5; D unclear. This CDR3 region has 14 residues. V was pared by 5 bases and J by 1 base, with 11 bases between. Germline CDR1 MNHEY, CDR2 SMNVEV (reference sequence). CDR3 loop: CASSPQNFQETQYF. The CDR3 DNA reads as TGTGCCAGCAGTCCCCAGAATTTCCAAGAGACCCAGTACTTC.

This clone appeared once. The rearrangement links TRBV4-2 to TRBJ1-5, with TRBD1 matching 7 bases. V lost 3 bases to trimming and J lost 3 bases; unmatched junction nucleotides: 5. This CDR3 has 15 amino acids. Germline V gene sequence: CDR1 LGHNA, CDR2 YNFKEQ. CDR3 sequence reads: CASSQETGINQPQHF. The CDR3 region has the DNA TGTGCCAGCAGCCAGGAGACAGGGATCAATCAGCCCCAGCATTTT.

The chain links TRBV2 to TRBJ2-7; D remains unclear. Trimming pared 1 base from V and 2 bases from J, leaving 9 bases between. Germline V lookup: CDR1 SNHLY, CDR2 FYNNEI. The CDR3 totals 14 residues. This CDR3 reads CASSEEQVTYEQYF. For the CDR3, the DNA is TGTGCCAGCAGTGAAGAGCAAGTAACCTACGAGCAGTACTTC. The whole variable domain, remainder taken from reference TRBV2 and TRBJ2-7, is EPEVTQTPSHQVTQMGQEVILRCVPISNHLYFYWYRQILGQKVEFLVSFYNNEISEKSEIFDDQFSVERPDGSNFTLKIRSTKLEDSAMYFCASSEEQVTYEQYFGPGTRLTVT.

The chain uses TRBV29-1 and TRBJ1-2; D call uncertain. The length of the CDR3 is 12 residues. CDR1 is SQVTM and CDR2 is ANQGSEA in the germline V gene. V lost 5 bases and J lost 7, with 14 bases in between. The CDR3 sequence: CSVKETFPGYTF. The CDR3 nucleotides read TGCAGCGTTAAGGAGACGTTTCCTGGCTACACCTTC.

The chain employs TRBV6-5 and TRBJ2-7; 8 bases map to TRBD2. In germline, CDR1 is MNHEY, CDR2 SVGAGI. The CDR3 length is 15 residues. The V and J ends lost 4 bases and 1 base, in that order; junction bases with no gene match: 6. The CDR3 sequence: CASSSPSGLSYEQYF. The CDR3 DNA is TGTGCCAGCAGTTCTCCTAGCGGGCTTTCCTACGAGCAGTACTTC.